This TCR beta chain was sequenced for a study of cytomegalovirus exposure and HLA in healthy donors. This clone showed up just once. Here immunoSEQ multiplex PCR was the method, and the copy in TCRdb shows in-frame clones only, minus some. The sample carries a few hundred thousand clones, 80% to 95% recorded once. Per germline, CDR1 SEHNR and CDR2 FQNEAQ (reference sequence). Deletions cut 5 bases from V and 1 base from J, with 14 bases between. This CDR3 is 15 amino acids long. The chain employs TRBV7-9 and TRBJ2-5; maybe TRBD1 (5 bases). This TCR was sampled from a woman in her 30s in good health and CMV-seronegative. Material: PBMCs. The CDR3 loop is CASSPYQDSQETQYF. Written as DNA, the CDR3 is TGTGCCAGCAGCCCATACCAAGACAGCCAAGAGACCCAGTACTTC.